The rows below give T cell receptor beta chains drawn from one sample of a study of blood T cells in healthy people across ages. TCRdb re-called the 5' RACE reads through MiXCR, storing one row per CDR3 protein. The sample records 1,500,000 or so distinct CDR3 sequences, approximately 60% being singletons. Sequenced: blood. These receptors were collected from a man younger than 35 in good health. CDR3s include the opening cysteine and the closing phenylalanine or tryptophan. A D gene is named only where the DNA matches it firmly. A row's size may be missing; if present it is once, few, many or a size class.

TRBD1 TRBJ2-5 TRBV20-1 few TGCAGTGCTAGAGATCCGGGACAGGGGGAGACCCAGTACTTC CSARDPGQGETQYF
TRBD1 TRBJ1-1 TRBV7-2 - TGTGCCAGCAGCTCCCAAACCGGGACAGCGAACACTGAAGCTTTCTTT CASSSQTGTANTEAFF
TRBD1 TRBJ1-1 TRBV6-5 - TGTGCCAGCAGTTACCCGAGACAGGGCCTCACTGAAGCTTTCTTT CASSYPRQGLTEAFF
TRBD2 TRBJ2-7 TRBV7-2 - TGTGCCAGTAACCCTGGACGGGGGGTCCTCGAGCAGTACTTC CASNPGRGVLEQYF
- TRBJ1-5 TRBV12-3/TRBV12-4 - TGTGCCAGCAGTTTAGGGGATGGGAGCAATCAGCCCCAGCATTTT CASSLGDGSNQPQHF
- TRBJ1-1 TRBV4-1 - TGCGCCAGCAGCCAAGAAGGGCAGGCGTCGGGTGCTTTCTTT CASSQEGQASGAFF
TRBD2 TRBJ2-4 TRBV11-2 - TGTGCCAGCAGCATGACTAGCGGGAGGCCCACGTACTTC CASSMTSGRPTYF
TRBD1 TRBJ1-2 TRBV27 many TGTGCCAGCAGAGACAGGGGCTATGGCTACACCTTC CASRDRGYGYTF
- TRBJ2-7 TRBV14 - TGTGCCAGCAGCATTTCGGGGGTGTTGTACGAGCAGTACTTC CASSISGVLYEQYF
- TRBJ2-3 TRBV6-6 few TGTGCCAGCAATTCTTTCCGGACAGATACGCAGTATTTT CASNSFRTDTQYF
TRBD2 TRBJ2-7 TRBV5-4 - TGTGCCAGCAGCTTGGTGGGACTAGAAGCTTCCGAGCAGTACTTC CASSLVGLEASEQYF
TRBD2 TRBJ2-5 TRBV5-1 - TGCGCCAGCAGCTTGGGGGACTACCCACCGGGCGAGACCCAGTACTTC CASSLGDYPPGETQYF
- TRBJ1-2 TRBV25-1 few TGTGCCAGCAGTGAAGGGAGGGGCGAGTGGGGCTACACCTTC CASSEGRGEWGYTF
TRBD1 TRBJ2-3 TRBV6-5 - TGTGCCGGCAGAAAAACAGGGGGCTACACAGATACGCAGTATTTT CAGRKTGGYTDTQYF
- TRBJ2-5 TRBV20-1 - TGCAGTGCTTCTAGGGAGATAGAGACCCAGTACTTC CSASREIETQYF
- TRBJ2-1 TRBV4-1 few TGCGCCAGCAGCCAAGTGGCGAGGGTCAATGAGCAGTTCTTC CASSQVARVNEQFF
- TRBJ2-1 TRBV2 - TGTGCCAGCAGTGAAGCCCCAATTGTTGATGAACAGTTCTTC CASSEAPIVDEQFF
TRBD1 TRBJ1-1 TRBV12-3/TRBV12-4 - TGTGCCAGCAGGAGACCGGACAGGCGATCCGAAGCTTTCTTT CASRRPDRRSEAFF
- TRBJ2-1 TRBV5-1 - TGCGCCAGCAGCTTGCTTGGGACTGGAGCCTACAATGAGCAGTTCTTC CASSLLGTGAYNEQFF
- TRBJ2-4 TRBV14 - TGTGCCAGCAGCCAAGCCAATGTTGGTGAGCAGTACTTC CASSQANVGEQYF
- TRBJ2-7 TRBV20-1 - TGCAGTGCCGTCGCCGGCGTCTACGAGCAGTACTTC CSAVAGVYEQYF
- TRBJ1-6 TRBV10-3 few TGTGCCATCAGTGACGTCATCGGGGGTAATTCACCCCTCCACTTT CAISDVIGGNSPLHF
- TRBJ2-5 TRBV7-9 - TGTGCCAGCAGCTTAGCCAGGATCAATGAGCAGTACTTC CASSLARINEQYF
- TRBJ2-3 TRBV20-1 - TGCAGTGCAAGACTACTCAGGATTAGCACAGATACGCAGTATTTT CSARLLRISTDTQYF
- TRBJ1-2 TRBV2 - TGTGCCAGCAGACCACCAAGGGGCCGGGACTATGGCTACACCTTC CASRPPRGRDYGYTF
TRBD1 TRBJ2-2 TRBV11-2 - TGTGCCAGCAGCCCACGGACAGGGAGACAAACCGGGGAGCTGTTTTTT CASSPRTGRQTGELFF
- TRBJ2-2 TRBV24-1 - TGTGCCTCTCTGGAGGGGAGACCCAACACCGGGGAGCTGTTTTTT CASLEGRPNTGELFF
TRBD1 TRBJ2-3 TRBV25-1 few TGTGCCAGCAGTGGGGGACAGGGTGATACGCAGTATTTT CASSGGQGDTQYF
TRBD1 TRBJ2-7 TRBV29-1 - TGCAGCGTTGAAGAGGAAGGGGACAGGCTATACGAGCAGTACTTC CSVEEEGDRLYEQYF
TRBD1 TRBJ1-2 TRBV20-1 - TGCAGTGCCCCAGGACAGGACTATGGCTACACCTTC CSAPGQDYGYTF
- TRBJ2-2 TRBV12-3/TRBV12-4 - TGTGCCAGCAGTTTCGAGGGGGGGATTGGGAACACCGGGGAGCTGTTTTTT CASSFEGGIGNTGELFF
- TRBJ1-4 TRBV15 - TGTGCCACCAGCAGAGATGAGAGGCAACTGTTTTTT CATSRDERQLFF
- TRBJ2-5 TRBV20-1 - TGCAGTGCTAGCTTGGGGCCCCCGGTGTACCAAGAGACCCAGTACTTC CSASLGPPVYQETQYF
- TRBJ2-7 TRBV20-1 - TGCAGTGCTAGGGGGCCGACCGTTAACGAGCAGTACTTC CSARGPTVNEQYF
TRBD2 TRBJ2-3 TRBV4-1 - TGCGCCAGCAGCCCTGATAGCGGGAGGTTGACAGATACGCAGTATTTT CASSPDSGRLTDTQYF
- TRBJ2-1 TRBV18 few TGTGCCAGCTCATTTGCCTACAATGAGCAGTTCTTC CASSFAYNEQFF
TRBD1 TRBJ2-7 TRBV6-5 - TGTGCCAGCAGGAGGGACAGGGGGCTCGAGCAGTACTTC CASRRDRGLEQYF
- TRBJ2-3 TRBV6-1 - TGTGCCAGCAGTGCCCAGGGGTCCCCCACAGATACGCAGTATTTT CASSAQGSPTDTQYF
TRBD2 TRBJ2-1 TRBV20-1 - TGCAGTGCCAACGGACTAGCGGGGCCCCGACTTTACAATGAGCAGTTCTTC CSANGLAGPRLYNEQFF
- TRBJ1-2 TRBV7-9 - TGTGCCAGCAGCCTAACCAGGGTGGGACTGAGTGGCTACACCTTC CASSLTRVGLSGYTF
TRBD2 TRBJ2-7 TRBV6-2/TRBV6-3 - TGTGCCAGCAGTTTCCCGGGAGCGGGACTCGCCCAGGGACTTAGGTATTATGAGCAGTACTTC CASSFPGAGLAQGLRYYEQYF
TRBD1 TRBJ2-5 TRBV20-1 - TGCAGTGCTAGGGACAGGGGCGATCACCAAGAGACCCAGTACTTC CSARDRGDHQETQYF
TRBD1 TRBJ1-6 TRBV6-2/TRBV6-3 - TGTGCCAGCTTAAGAGGACAGGGTGTTGTTTCACCCCTCCACTTT CASLRGQGVVSPLHF
- TRBJ2-1 TRBV7-2 few TGTGCCAGCGACCTGGACAGCTCCTACAATGAGCAGTTCTTC CASDLDSSYNEQFF
TRBD2 TRBJ2-3 TRBV12-3/TRBV12-4 few TGTGCCAGCAGTCGGACTAGCGGGAGACCTCTGGGTACAGATACGCAGTATTTT CASSRTSGRPLGTDTQYF
- TRBJ1-1 TRBV29-1 - TGCAGCGCAGGAGAGGGGATGAACACTGAAGCTTTCTTT CSAGEGMNTEAFF